This T cell receptor (beta chain) came from a study of human T cells and chemical hapten exposure (dated by TCRdb to the early 2020s). In the study overall: For sensitization, 2% DPC in acetone was applied to a roughly 2 cm by roughly 2 cm area of upper inner arm skin. Libraries were pooled for sequencing, and variation in per-sample TCR yields was attributed mainly to small differences in library volumes within the pool. The mostly female patient cohort included alopecia areata with under or over 50% scalp involvement, alopecia totalis and alopecia universalis. For TCR sequencing, blood came from 25 to 35 alopecia patients at anywhere from one to four time points (pre-sensitization, 2, 6 and 24 weeks). Patient blood was sampled pre-sensitization (week 0) and at 2, 6 and about 24 weeks after DPC sensitization. Throughout the study period of around 24 weeks, patients also received therapeutic DPC doses to the scalp every week. This study followed changes in the peripheral blood TCR repertoire in vivo during primary and secondary sensitization of alopecia patients to the hapten diphenylcyclopropenone (DPC). Patch tests used Finn chambers with 0.01% DPC on the upper back, scored after 6 days by International Contact Dermatitis Research Group standards.

The time point label on this specimen signifies: patch test 2, 6 weeks after DPC sensitization. The treatment or condition label, as the study defines it: therapeutic diphenylcyclopropenone sensitization with weekly scalp DPC. At every patch-test visit, the blood draw took place before the patch test was put on. Patients were considered eligible if aged 18 to 70, diagnosed with alopecia and deemed suitable for DPC therapy, and patients were excluded if pregnant. Total RNA was extracted from unfractionated whole blood collected in Tempus Blood RNA tubes. Ten or more counts support this clonotype. What this receptor recognizes is not known. There are no base qualities to consult, and no much larger clone falls within one base. What the work shows at the level of the full study, not this receptor alone: Repeated subsampling changed both the strength of the expansion versus patch-test correlation and the threshold at which that correlation became significant. Expanded TCRs formed significantly more large CDR3 similarity clusters than pre-sensitization or healthy control sets, consistent with antigen-driven responses. Patch test score was positively correlated with the number of PT1 expanded TCRs, with significance at thresholds 8, 16 and 32 but not at 4. DPC sensitization did not change how many TCRs were above 1 in 1000 frequency, and no evidence was found of alterations in global repertoire structure. Because every patient had alopecia, a presumed autoimmune disease, the patients' immune response might differ from that of healthy individuals.

Libraries were constructed by RACE. For sequencing, a NextSeq 500 was employed. During library preparation, unique molecular identifiers were attached to individual cDNA molecules so that TCRs could be counted in a quantitative, reproducible way. From each blood RNA sample, both TCR alpha and TCR beta chains were sequenced. The authors' pipeline ran thus. A median of approximately 100,000 TCRs per sample was observed, with a range of 23,224 to 690,600. V, J and CDR3 annotation of the TCR reads was carried out using the Decombinator software suite. For PS versus PT1 abundance plots, all samples were subsampled to the same number of TCRs (28,000). TCRs were defined as expanded if absent before sensitization and observed at least eight times at the 2-week time point. TCRdb itself trimmed the public reads at Q25 with fastp, ran MiXCR and retained productive beta chains. Each CDR3 protein gets just one entry, which takes the most common genes and DNA from the rows behind it. The V and J calls and clone size come from TCRdb's table, not from the authors' own analysis. The sample contains a few hundred thousand distinct CDR3 sequences, roughly 6% of them found a single time. The ten largest clones capture 4.5% to 6% of the sample.

The specimen was whole blood, collected in connection with sensitization to the hapten diphenylcyclopropenone (DPC). The sequence was collected from a woman younger than 30 with alopecia areata. Some clones in this sample may be carry-over from other donors' samples.

The CDR3 here reads CASSSGTSGYQETQYF. The DNA sequence is TGTGCCAGCAGCTCCGGGACTAGCGGGTACCAAGAGACCCAGTACTTC. The chain is encoded by TRBV7-3 joined to TRBJ2-5; 12 bases in between match TRBD2. CDR1 and CDR2 are read off the germline V gene as SGHTA and FQGTGA. The cysteine opens and the phenylalanine closes a CDR3 of 16 amino acids. Of all the DNA, just the CDR3 is kept, 48 bases in frame from base 1. The V end gives up 4 bases and the J end 0 bases, leaving 3 bases in the junction not matched to a gene. The reference TRBV7-3 and TRBJ2-5 proteins fill in what lies around the CDR3, so the full variable domain reads GAGVSQTPSNKVTEKGKYVELRCDPISGHTALYWYRQSLGQGPEFLIYFQGTGAADDSGLPNDRFFAVRPEGSVSTLKIQRTERGDSAVYLCASSSGTSGYQETQYFGPGTRLLVL.